Included here is one T cell receptor beta chain sequence, with context. The antigen is not known. Sequenced by immunoSEQ multiplex PCR; TCRdb stores in-frame clones only, minus some. Among under 25,000 clones listed, under 95% were seen once. All participants were of European descent. Donors lacked major illness, comorbidities, regular medication, drug use, or heavy drinking. Each donor gave roughly 30 ml of EDTA blood. The data belong to a study of untreated major depressive disorder. Whole-study findings and limits: Three preselected Vbeta families were the sole sequencing comparisons. Depressed patients' CD4+ T cells carried increased TRBV05-01 (Vbeta 5.1) usage versus control CD4+ T cells.

This CDR3 spans 14 amino acids. V trimming: 4 bases; J trimming: 3 bases; junction bases outside the gene matches: 7. Germline V gene data show CDR1 as SGHNT and CDR2 as YYREEE (reference sequence). The sequence came from a woman aged 40 to 50 with major depressive disorder. Sequencing used CD4+ T cells from PBMCs. The chain has TRBV5-4 and TRBJ2-7; TRBD1 matches at 7 bases. The CDR3 region is CASSTAGGDYEQYF. The CDR3 DNA reads as TGTGCCAGCAGCACGGCAGGGGGAGACTACGAGCAGTACTTC.